The sequence of this T cell receptor (beta chain) was determined in a study of T-cell memory formation after mild COVID-19. Constant-segment primers served in 5'RACE that generated TCR alpha and TCR beta cDNA libraries bearing sample barcodes and UMIs. TCRdb recomputed calls from the 5' RACE reads with MiXCR, one row per CDR3 protein. This table has about 430,000 distinct CDR3 sequences, 20% to 25% appearing once. The CDR3 comprises 13 residues, both ends counted. Study observations and caveats: The authors left the SARS-CoV-2 specificity of second-wave clones peaking on day 37 unconfirmed. Day 15 to 85 contracting clones showed balanced CD4/CD8; later expanders leaned CD4+.

A note on this clonotype: Antigen: not known. The limits of the CDR3 on the DNA are not certain, so only TCRdb's listed CDR3 is given.

Sample: PBMCs or a T cell subset sorted from them (not recorded which). The clonotype was recovered from an adult woman who had mild COVID-19 (a few samples of this study predate the infection). Cell type and time point are not known. The J gene is TRBJ1-2, the V gene TRBV12-3 or TRBV12-4; TRBD1 is the table's D call and was not checked against the DNA. CDR3 sequence: CASSLARFGAGAF.